These 18 T cell receptor beta chains were sequenced from one sample in a study of T cell changes during pregnancy in multiple sclerosis. Repertoires were generated with immunoSEQ multiplex PCR, while TCRdb's copy carries only in-frame clones and drops some. The repertoire holds tens of thousands of clones, roughly 85% seen once, with 0.9% in the top ten. The sample consisted of CD4+ T cells from peripheral blood mononuclear cells, taken after pregnancy. The source is a female donor with multiple sclerosis, enrolled in a pregnancy study.

The V and J genes are TRBV27 and TRBJ1-2; D is possibly TRBD1 (6 bases). Germline V gene sequence: CDR1 MNHEY, CDR2 SMNVEV (reference sequence). Between the trimmed V and J ends, which lost 5 bases and 5 bases, there was a span of 12 bases. The CDR3 has 13 residues. The CDR3 nucleotides read TGTGCCAGCAGTGTGGACAGACTATATGGCTACACCTTC. This encodes CASSVDRLYGYTF.

This clone came up once. The rearrangement uses TRBV9 and TRBJ1-6; TRBD1 aligns across 7 bases. The V gene's germline CDR1 is SGDLS and CDR2 YYNGEE. This CDR3 has 14 residues. V gave up 3 bases and J gave up 10 bases; unmatched junction bases: 7. The CDR3 loop reads CASSANRGNSPLHF. The CDR3 nucleotides read TGTGCCAGCAGCGCAAACAGGGGAAACTCACCCCTCCACTTT.

The V and J genes are TRBV5-8 and TRBJ1-1, with a tentative D call TRBD1 (5 bases). CDR1 is SGHTS, CDR2 YDEGEE, per germline. Trimming cost V 4 bases and J 3 bases, with 19 bases left between them. The CDR3 runs to 16 residues. CDR3: CASSPGGGQWDTEAFF. DNA of the CDR3: TGTGCCAGCAGCCCGGGGGGTGGGCAGTGGGACACTGAAGCTTTCTTT.

The J gene is TRBJ1-1, the V gene TRBV5-4, with D possibly being TRBD1 (5 bases). Per germline, CDR1 SGHNT and CDR2 YYREEE (reference sequence). Deletions cut 1 base from V and 3 bases from J, with 22 bases between. CDR3 length: 18 residues. In DNA, the CDR3 is TGTGCCAGCAGCTTGAGCCCTTGGGGCAGGTACGGTGACACTGAAGCTTTCTTT. It codes for CASSLSPWGRYGDTEAFF.

The rearrangement joins TRBV11-2 to TRBJ2-7; TRBD1 agrees at 12 bases. The CDR3 loop spans 13 amino acids. Germline V CDR1 and CDR2: SGHAT, FQNNGV. Trimming cost V 5 bases and J 12 bases; bases outside gene matches: 8. This CDR3 reads CASSNRDRGRWYF. DNA for the CDR3: TGTGCCAGCAGCAACCGGGACAGGGGGCGTTGGTACTTC.

The J gene is TRBJ1-6, the V gene TRBV30; the match to TRBD1 covers 8 bases. V lost 8 bases to trimming and J lost 15 bases; unmatched junction nucleotides: 15. CDR1 GTSNPN and CDR2 SVGIG come from the germline V gene (reference sequence). This CDR3 is built from 13 residues. The CDR3 reads CALQDRVLGSLHF. The CDR3 region has the DNA TGTGCCCTACAGGACAGGGTCCTGGGAAGCCTCCACTTT.

The chain joins TRBV18 to TRBJ1-4; D is unresolved. Trimming took 2 bases from V and 7 from J, leaving 14 bases between them. Germline lookup yields CDR1 KGHSH and CDR2 LQKENI. There are 15 residues in the CDR3. As DNA, the CDR3 is TGTGCCAGCTCACCAGGACGGGGATTGGGTGAAAAACTGTTTTTT. It encodes CASSPGRGLGEKLFF.

This clone was seen more than once but under ten times. The chain is built from TRBV7-9 and TRBJ1-5, with TRBD1 as a possible D gene (5 bases). Germline V gene lookup returns CDR1 SEHNR and CDR2 FQNEAQ (reference sequence). V was trimmed by 7 bases and J by 7 bases, leaving 20 bases between them. This CDR3 region has 15 residues. As DNA, the CDR3 is TGTGCCAGCACCCAAACGGGGGGGGACGGGCAGCCCCAGCATTTT. Translation: CASTQTGGDGQPQHF.

The genes are TRBV7-2 and TRBJ1-2; D is uncertain. The V end lost 2 bases, the J end lost 3 bases, and 7 bases lay between the germline ends. CDR1 and CDR2 (germline): SGHTA, FQGNSA. This CDR3 is built from 13 residues. Written as DNA, the CDR3 is TGTGCCAGCAGCTTATCCGGGTACTATGGCTACACCTTC. It yields the protein CASSLSGYYGYTF. Combining the CDR3 with reference TRBV7-2 and TRBJ1-2 gives the whole variable domain GAGVSQSPSNKVTEKGKDVELRCDPISGHTALYWYRQSLGQGLEFLIYFQGNSAPDKSGLPSDRFSAERTGGSVSTLTIQRTQQEDSAVYLCASSLSGYYGYTFGSGTRLTVV.

This sequence joins TRBV28 and TRBJ1-2, with D perhaps TRBD1 (5 bases). V lost 1 base and J 2 bases, leaving 14 bases between the germline ends. The CDR3 length is 16 residues. Germline V gene data show CDR1 as MDHEN and CDR2 as SYDVKM. CDR3 residues: CASSLSGIQGNYGYTF. For the CDR3, the DNA is TGTGCCAGCAGTTTATCAGGGATTCAGGGAAACTATGGCTACACCTTC.

The chain links TRBV30 to TRBJ2-7; D is ambiguous. V was pared by 2 bases and J by 0 bases, with 11 bases between. CDR3 length equals 14 residues. Per the germline V gene, CDR1 is GTSNPN and CDR2 is SVGIG (reference sequence). CDR3 residues: CAWSSWLPSYEQYF. The CDR3 nucleotides read TGTGCCTGGAGTAGCTGGTTACCCTCCTACGAGCAGTACTTC.

Only a few counts were recorded for this clone. The V call is TRBV30, the J call TRBJ1-4; 8 bases fit TRBD1. Unmatched junction bases numbered 8, after V lost 2 bases and J lost 3 bases. CDR3 length: 16 amino acids. The germline CDR1 and CDR2 sequences are GTSNPN and SVGIG (reference sequence). CDR3 sequence reads: CAWSLAGGSSNEKLFF. The CDR3 nucleotides are TGTGCCTGGAGTTTGGCAGGGGGCAGCTCTAATGAAAAACTGTTTTTT.

This chain joins TRBV12-5 and TRBJ1-1, with D unresolved. V was shortened by 7 bases and J by 1 base, with 10 bases between the two germline ends. Germline CDR1 and CDR2: LGHNT and FRNRAP. The CDR3 runs to 13 residues. The CDR3 sequence is CASALKSNTEAFF. DNA of the CDR3: TGTGCTAGTGCCTTAAAATCGAACACTGAAGCTTTCTTT.

The V gene is TRBV5-4, the J gene TRBJ1-2, with a weak D call TRBD1 (5 bases). The germline CDR1 and CDR2 sequences are SGHNT and YYREEE (reference sequence). This CDR3 is built from 14 residues. The germline V and J ends were trimmed by 4 bases and 4 bases, with 14 bases remaining between them. CDR3 in amino acids: CASSQAGGTYGYTF. The CDR3 DNA follows: TGTGCCAGCAGCCAAGCCGGGGGAACCTATGGCTACACCTTC. The full variable domain, in which reference TRBV5-4 and TRBJ1-2 provide the parts outside the CDR3, is ETGVTQSPTHLIKTRGQQVTLRCSSQSGHNTVSWYQQALGQGPQFIFQYYREEENGRGNFPPRFSGLQFPNYSSELNVNALELDDSALYLCASSQAGGTYGYTFGSGTRLTVV.

The CDR3 bases are TGTGCCAGCAGTTTAGCGGGGGAAATCTACGAGCAGTACTTC. Its protein is CASSLAGEIYEQYF. The gene calls are TRBV28 and TRBJ2-7, with 7 bases fitting TRBD2. Germline V gene data show CDR1 as MDHEN and CDR2 as SYDVKM. The CDR3 spans 14 residues. V shed 2 bases, J shed 3 bases, and the junction held 4 bases outside the gene matches.

The chain employs TRBV9 and TRBJ2-7; 15 nucleotides line up with TRBD2. The CDR3 loop spans 15 amino acids. After removal of 4 bases from V and 9 bases from J, the junction contained 8 bases not matched to a gene. CDR1 and CDR2 from the germline V gene are SGDLS and YYNGEE. CDR3: CASSPQPGLAGGQYF. The CDR3 DNA reads as TGTGCCAGCAGCCCGCAACCGGGACTAGCGGGAGGGCAGTACTTC.

Here the CDR3 reads CASSTRQFYGYTF. The CDR3 DNA reads TGTGCCAGTAGTACAAGACAGTTCTATGGCTACACCTTC. V gene TRBV19 combines with J gene TRBJ1-2; maybe TRBD1 (5 bases). Germline CDR1 LNHDA, CDR2 SQIVND (reference sequence). The length of the CDR3 is 13 residues. Trimming stripped 4 bases from V and 4 bases from J, with 10 bases between.

The sample holds a few counts of this clone. The J gene is TRBJ1-1, the V gene TRBV5-1; possibly TRBD1 for D (6 bases). With 5 bases removed from V and 6 bases from J, the gap between germline ends came to 17 bases. The germline gives CDR1 SGHRS, CDR2 YFSETQ. The CDR3 is 14 amino acids. CDR3 DNA: TGCGCCAGCAGGTCCCTGGGGGGGCACTCTGAAGCTTTCTTT. Amino acid sequence: CASRSLGGHSEAFF.